The 3 T cell receptor beta chains given below trace back to one sample, sequenced in a study of blood T cell repertoires in COVID-19. The table came from immunoSEQ multiplex PCR; TCRdb's copy has only in-frame clones and leaves some out. The sample records 210,000 or so clones, about 83% being singletons. The sequenced material came from peripheral blood. The receptors derive from a man in his forties or fifties with active or convalescent COVID-19.

DNA for the CDR3: TGTGCCAGCAGCTCGACAGGGAGGCAATCCTACGAGCAGTACTTC. Protein sequence: CASSSTGRQSYEQYF. The chain uses TRBV5-4 and TRBJ2-7; D is possibly TRBD1 (7 bases). Germline assignment: CDR1 SGHNT and CDR2 YYREEE (reference sequence). V lost 3 bases to trimming and J lost 1 base, with 14 bases between them. The CDR3 is 15 residues long. Full variable domain (rest looked up from reference TRBV5-4 and TRBJ2-7): ETGVTQSPTHLIKTRGQQVTLRCSSQSGHNTVSWYQQALGQGPQFIFQYYREEENGRGNFPPRFSGLQFPNYSSELNVNALELDDSALYLCASSSTGRQSYEQYFGPGTRLTVT.

V usage is TRBV7-6 and J usage is TRBJ2-7, with D possibly matching TRBD1 (6 bases). The CDR3 is made up of 14 amino acids. V dropped 1 base and J dropped 0 bases, with 7 bases sitting between them. The germline gives CDR1 SGHVS, CDR2 FNYEAQ. CDR3 sequence (DNA): TGTGCCAGCAGCTTAGAGGACAGCTCCTACGAGCAGTACTTC. This encodes CASSLEDSSYEQYF.

The V call is TRBV4-1, the J call TRBJ2-7; D is perhaps TRBD2 (7 bases). From germline, CDR1 is MGHRA and CDR2 YSYEKL. This CDR3 spans 16 amino acids. V was trimmed by 4 bases and J by 2 bases, leaving 18 bases between them. Written as DNA, the CDR3 is TGCGCCAGCAGCCCTGGGGAGGGGGGGAAAGCCTACGAGCAGTACTTC. This gives the protein CASSPGEGGKAYEQYF.